These T cell receptor beta chains were read from a single sample in a study of cytomegalovirus exposure and HLA in healthy donors. Generated by immunoSEQ multiplex PCR, the TCRdb table keeps only in-frame clones and is missing some. The top ten hold 1.5% to 2% of the sample, which has approximately 180,000 clones, roughly 77% seen once. The sample taken for sequencing was PBMCs. Source of these receptors: a woman aged 50 to 60 in good health and CMV-seronegative. The CDR3 runs from the conserved cysteine through the conserved F or W. A D gene is named only where the DNA matches it firmly. Only some rows state a clone size, as once, few, many or a class for expanded clones.

TRBV5-4,-,few,TRBJ2-7,TGTGCCAGCAGTGCTACAGCCCTCTCCTACGAGCAGTACTTC,CASSATALSYEQYF
TRBV10-1,TRBD2,once,TRBJ2-3,TGCGCCAGCAGTGAGTCGACTCGGGTAGCGGGAGGACCTCACACAGATACGCAGTATTTT,CASSESTRVAGGPHTDTQYF
TRBV28,-,-,TRBJ1-4,TGTGCCAGCAGTTTTGGAGTTAGTGGCCGGCTGGCGGGTGCAACTAATGAAAAACTGTTTTTT,CASSFGVSGRLAGATNEKLFF
TRBV6-5,-,-,TRBJ2-2,TGTGCCAGCACCCTAGGACTAAGTACCGGGGAGCTGTTTTTT,CASTLGLSTGELFF
TRBV27,-,-,TRBJ2-7,TGTGCCAGCAGTTCCCAGGGCAGGGGGGCCTACGAGCAGTACTTC,CASSSQGRGAYEQYF
TRBV7-2,-,-,TRBJ2-1,TGTGCCAGCAGCTTGGGCCCTAGCGCTGAGCAGTTCTTC,CASSLGPSAEQFF
TRBV6-1,TRBD1,-,TRBJ2-3,TGTGCCAGCAGTGGGACGGACAGGATGCCCCTAAGGGATACGCAGTATTTT,CASSGTDRMPLRDTQYF
TRBV14,TRBD1,once,TRBJ1-2,TGTGCCAGCAGCCTTTTCAATAGCGGACAGGGGAACTATGGCTACACCTTC,CASSLFNSGQGNYGYTF
TRBV27,TRBD1,-,TRBJ2-5,TGTGCCAGCAGCCCTACCGGGACAGGGAAGGCCCGGGAGACCCAGTACTTC,CASSPTGTGKARETQYF
TRBV27,-,few,TRBJ2-3,TGTGCCAGCAGTTGGCGGGCCCTCACGGGGGATACGCAGTATTTT,CASSWRALTGDTQYF
TRBV2,-,-,TRBJ1-3,TGTGCCAGCAGGTACAGGGCTGGAAACACCATATATTTT,CASRYRAGNTIYF
TRBV6-5,-,once,TRBJ1-2,TGTGCCAGCAGTTACGGGGGGACTGGGGGCTACACCTTC,CASSYGGTGGYTF
TRBV4-2,TRBD1,-,TRBJ2-7,TGTGCCAGCAGCCACGGGGACAGGGCTCTCGAGCAGTACTTC,CASSHGDRALEQYF
TRBV7-2,-,once,TRBJ1-2,TGTGCCAGCAGCTTCGGAGGGGTAGGCTATGGCTACACCTTC,CASSFGGVGYGYTF
TRBV5-6,TRBD1,-,TRBJ2-4,TGTGCCAGCAGCCCGGGACAGGGGTCCCTCCTAGCCAAAAACATTCAGTACTTC,CASSPGQGSLLAKNIQYF
TRBV5-4,TRBD2,-,TRBJ2-7,TGTGCCAGCAGCCTGTCCAGCGGGGGTGCCTACGAGCAGTACTTC,CASSLSSGGAYEQYF
TRBV7-2,-,-,TRBJ1-1,TGTGCCAGCAGCCGGGAGCGAGGGACTGAAGCTTTCTTT,CASSRERGTEAFF
TRBV7-3,TRBD1,-,TRBJ1-1,TGTGCCAGCAGCTTGGTATCGGACAGGGTTTACACTGAAGCTTTCTTT,CASSLVSDRVYTEAFF
TRBV7-2,-,-,TRBJ1-3,TGTGCCAGCAGCTTAGCAGGGCAGGGTGGTGGAAACACCATATATTTT,CASSLAGQGGGNTIYF
TRBV7-9,-,once,TRBJ1-3,TGTGCCAGCAGCCTAAAGTCTGGAAACACCATATATTTT,CASSLKSGNTIYF
TRBV7-9,-,-,TRBJ2-3,TGTGCCAGCAGCCCCCCCCGGGAGTTGTACGATACGCAGTATTTT,CASSPPRELYDTQYF
TRBV6-1,-,-,TRBJ1-2,TGTGCCAGCAGTGAAGCCGGGGGTCCCTATGGCTACACCTTC,CASSEAGGPYGYTF
TRBV7-9,-,-,TRBJ1-1,TGTGCCAGCAGCTTACCCGGAGCGAACACTGAAGCTTTCTTT,CASSLPGANTEAFF
TRBV2,TRBD1,-,TRBJ2-3,TGTGCCAGCCGTCCAATATATTCCGGGACAGGGGGAACCTCTAGCACAGATACGCAGTATTTT,CASRPIYSGTGGTSSTDTQYF
TRBV7-2,TRBD1,-,TRBJ1-2,TGTGCCGCTCGATCAACAGGGGGCTATGGCTACACCTTC,CAARSTGGYGYTF
TRBV19,-,once,TRBJ2-2,TGTGCCAGTAGTATCGGCGGCACCGGGGAGCTGTTTTTT,CASSIGGTGELFF
TRBV5-4,TRBD1,once,TRBJ2-3,TGTGCCAGCAGCTTGAATGGACAGGGCGTCACAGATACGCAGTATTTT,CASSLNGQGVTDTQYF
TRBV27,-,-,TRBJ2-1,TGTGCCAGCAGTTTTATTATACAGGCTAGGCATGCGAATGAGCAGTTCTTC,CASSFIIQARHANEQFF
TRBV7-3,-,-,TRBJ2-7,TGTGCCAGCAGCGCCCAGGGTGGCTCCTACGAGCAGTACTTC,CASSAQGGSYEQYF
TRBV4-3,TRBD1,-,TRBJ2-3,TGCGCCAGCAGCCAAGATATCGGGGACAGGACATACACAGATACGCAGTATTTT,CASSQDIGDRTYTDTQYF
TRBV2,-,-,TRBJ1-5,TGTGCCAGCAAAGCAGACGGGGGGCTTGGAAATCAGCCCCAGCATTTT,CASKADGGLGNQPQHF
TRBV10-3,-,-,TRBJ1-6,TGTGCCATCAGTGACCGGGACAAGTTCTATAATTCACCCCTCCACTTT,CAISDRDKFYNSPLHF
TRBV7-2,-,few,TRBJ1-2,TGTGCCAGCAGCTCCCGCGGGATTCGGGTCGGGTTTGCCAACTATGGCTACACCTTC,CASSSRGIRVGFANYGYTF